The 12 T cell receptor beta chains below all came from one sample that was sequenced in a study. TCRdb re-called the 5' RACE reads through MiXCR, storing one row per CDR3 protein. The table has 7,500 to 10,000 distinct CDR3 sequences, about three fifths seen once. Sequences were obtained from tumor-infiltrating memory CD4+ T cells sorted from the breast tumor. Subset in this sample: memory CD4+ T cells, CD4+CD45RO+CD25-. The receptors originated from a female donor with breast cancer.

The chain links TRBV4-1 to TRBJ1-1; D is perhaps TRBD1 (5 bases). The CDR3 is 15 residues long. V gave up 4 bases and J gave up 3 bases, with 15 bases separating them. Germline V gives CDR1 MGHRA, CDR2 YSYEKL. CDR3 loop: CASSPRAGGDTEAFF. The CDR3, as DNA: TGCGCCAGCAGCCCCAGAGCGGGGGGTGACACTGAAGCTTTCTTT.

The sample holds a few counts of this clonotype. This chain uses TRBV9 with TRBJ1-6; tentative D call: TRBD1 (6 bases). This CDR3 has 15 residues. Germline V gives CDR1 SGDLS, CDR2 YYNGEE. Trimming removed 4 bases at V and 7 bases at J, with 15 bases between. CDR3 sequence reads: CASSTRGDGNSPLHF. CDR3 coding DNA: TGTGCCAGCAGCACGAGGGGGGACGGCAATTCACCCCTCCACTTT.

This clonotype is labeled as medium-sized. The CDR3 protein is CASSSPGTSGLETQYF. The CDR3, as DNA: TGTGCCAGCAGCTCTCCCGGGACTAGCGGCCTAGAGACCCAGTACTTC. The chain recombines TRBV12-3 or TRBV12-4 with TRBJ2-5; 11 nucleotides align to TRBD2. The CDR3 covers 16 residues. V was clipped by 6 bases and J by 4 bases; unmatched bases: 10.

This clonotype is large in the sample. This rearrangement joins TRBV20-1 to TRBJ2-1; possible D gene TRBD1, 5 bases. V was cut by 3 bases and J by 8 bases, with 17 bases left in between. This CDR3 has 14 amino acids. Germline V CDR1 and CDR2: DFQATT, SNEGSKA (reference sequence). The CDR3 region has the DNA TGCAGTGCTAGCGGCAAAGGGGTTAAGGATGAGCAGTTCTTC. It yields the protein CSASGKGVKDEQFF.

CDR3 nucleotide sequence: TGCAGTGCTAGAGTAGGGCTATGGGGTTACAATGAGCAGTTCTTC. Translating it yields CSARVGLWGYNEQFF. The rearrangement joins TRBV20-1 to TRBJ2-1; D is unclear. The length of the CDR3 is 15 residues. The V end was cut by 1 base, the J end by 4 bases, with 14 bases between. Germline V gives CDR1 DFQATT, CDR2 SNEGSKA (reference sequence).

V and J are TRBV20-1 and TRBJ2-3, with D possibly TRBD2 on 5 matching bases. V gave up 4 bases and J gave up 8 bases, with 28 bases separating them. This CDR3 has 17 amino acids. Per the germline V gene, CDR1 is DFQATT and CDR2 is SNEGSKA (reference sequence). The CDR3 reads CSAKDCGESGYRCTQYF. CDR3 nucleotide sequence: TGCAGTGCTAAAGATTGTGGAGAGTCGGGATACAGATGTACGCAGTATTTT.

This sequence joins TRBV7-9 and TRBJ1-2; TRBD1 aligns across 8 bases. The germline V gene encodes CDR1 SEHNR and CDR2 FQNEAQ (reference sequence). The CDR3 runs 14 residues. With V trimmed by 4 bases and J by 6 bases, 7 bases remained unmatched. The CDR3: CASSSVRGRDGYTF. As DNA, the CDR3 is TGTGCCAGCAGCTCAGTCAGGGGGCGGGATGGCTACACCTTC.

As DNA, the CDR3 is TGTGCCAGCAGCCCAAGCCTTGGGCTCCGCACAGATACGCAGTATTTT. This codes for CASSPSLGLRTDTQYF. The chain recombines TRBV7-3 with TRBJ2-3; unclear D gene. The CDR3 has 16 amino acids. V was shortened by 5 bases and J by 1 base, with 16 bases between the two germline ends. Per germline, CDR1 SGHTA and CDR2 FQGTGA.

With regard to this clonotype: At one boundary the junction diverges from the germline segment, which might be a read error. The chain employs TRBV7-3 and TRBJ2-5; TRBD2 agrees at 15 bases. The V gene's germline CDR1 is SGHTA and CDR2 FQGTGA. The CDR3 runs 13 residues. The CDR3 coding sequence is TGTGCCAGCAGCATGGGGACTAGCGGGAGGCGGGTCTTC. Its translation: CASSMGTSGRRVF.

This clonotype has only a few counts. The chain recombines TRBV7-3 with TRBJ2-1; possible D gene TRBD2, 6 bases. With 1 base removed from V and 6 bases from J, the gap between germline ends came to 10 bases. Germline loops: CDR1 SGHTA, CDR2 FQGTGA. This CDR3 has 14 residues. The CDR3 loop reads CASSLIGGANEQFF. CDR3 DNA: TGTGCCAGCAGCTTAATTGGAGGGGCCAATGAGCAGTTCTTC.

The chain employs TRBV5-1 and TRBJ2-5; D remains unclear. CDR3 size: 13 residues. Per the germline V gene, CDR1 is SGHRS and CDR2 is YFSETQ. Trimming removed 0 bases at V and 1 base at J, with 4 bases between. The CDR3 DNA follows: TGCGCCAGCAGCTTGGCTCCCCAAGAGACCCAGTACTTC. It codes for CASSLAPQETQYF.

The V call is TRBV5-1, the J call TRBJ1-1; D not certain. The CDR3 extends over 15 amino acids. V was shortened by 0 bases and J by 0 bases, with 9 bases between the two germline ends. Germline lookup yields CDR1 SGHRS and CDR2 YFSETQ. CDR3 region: CASSLAGGMNTEAFF. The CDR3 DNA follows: TGCGCCAGCAGCTTGGCGGGTGGTATGAACACTGAAGCTTTCTTT. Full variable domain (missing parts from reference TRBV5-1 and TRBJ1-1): KAGVTQTPRYLIKTRGQQVTLSCSPISGHRSVSWYQQTPGQGLQFLFEYFSETQRNKGNFPGRFSGRQFSNSRSEMNVSTLELGDSALYLCASSLAGGMNTEAFFGQGTRLTVV.